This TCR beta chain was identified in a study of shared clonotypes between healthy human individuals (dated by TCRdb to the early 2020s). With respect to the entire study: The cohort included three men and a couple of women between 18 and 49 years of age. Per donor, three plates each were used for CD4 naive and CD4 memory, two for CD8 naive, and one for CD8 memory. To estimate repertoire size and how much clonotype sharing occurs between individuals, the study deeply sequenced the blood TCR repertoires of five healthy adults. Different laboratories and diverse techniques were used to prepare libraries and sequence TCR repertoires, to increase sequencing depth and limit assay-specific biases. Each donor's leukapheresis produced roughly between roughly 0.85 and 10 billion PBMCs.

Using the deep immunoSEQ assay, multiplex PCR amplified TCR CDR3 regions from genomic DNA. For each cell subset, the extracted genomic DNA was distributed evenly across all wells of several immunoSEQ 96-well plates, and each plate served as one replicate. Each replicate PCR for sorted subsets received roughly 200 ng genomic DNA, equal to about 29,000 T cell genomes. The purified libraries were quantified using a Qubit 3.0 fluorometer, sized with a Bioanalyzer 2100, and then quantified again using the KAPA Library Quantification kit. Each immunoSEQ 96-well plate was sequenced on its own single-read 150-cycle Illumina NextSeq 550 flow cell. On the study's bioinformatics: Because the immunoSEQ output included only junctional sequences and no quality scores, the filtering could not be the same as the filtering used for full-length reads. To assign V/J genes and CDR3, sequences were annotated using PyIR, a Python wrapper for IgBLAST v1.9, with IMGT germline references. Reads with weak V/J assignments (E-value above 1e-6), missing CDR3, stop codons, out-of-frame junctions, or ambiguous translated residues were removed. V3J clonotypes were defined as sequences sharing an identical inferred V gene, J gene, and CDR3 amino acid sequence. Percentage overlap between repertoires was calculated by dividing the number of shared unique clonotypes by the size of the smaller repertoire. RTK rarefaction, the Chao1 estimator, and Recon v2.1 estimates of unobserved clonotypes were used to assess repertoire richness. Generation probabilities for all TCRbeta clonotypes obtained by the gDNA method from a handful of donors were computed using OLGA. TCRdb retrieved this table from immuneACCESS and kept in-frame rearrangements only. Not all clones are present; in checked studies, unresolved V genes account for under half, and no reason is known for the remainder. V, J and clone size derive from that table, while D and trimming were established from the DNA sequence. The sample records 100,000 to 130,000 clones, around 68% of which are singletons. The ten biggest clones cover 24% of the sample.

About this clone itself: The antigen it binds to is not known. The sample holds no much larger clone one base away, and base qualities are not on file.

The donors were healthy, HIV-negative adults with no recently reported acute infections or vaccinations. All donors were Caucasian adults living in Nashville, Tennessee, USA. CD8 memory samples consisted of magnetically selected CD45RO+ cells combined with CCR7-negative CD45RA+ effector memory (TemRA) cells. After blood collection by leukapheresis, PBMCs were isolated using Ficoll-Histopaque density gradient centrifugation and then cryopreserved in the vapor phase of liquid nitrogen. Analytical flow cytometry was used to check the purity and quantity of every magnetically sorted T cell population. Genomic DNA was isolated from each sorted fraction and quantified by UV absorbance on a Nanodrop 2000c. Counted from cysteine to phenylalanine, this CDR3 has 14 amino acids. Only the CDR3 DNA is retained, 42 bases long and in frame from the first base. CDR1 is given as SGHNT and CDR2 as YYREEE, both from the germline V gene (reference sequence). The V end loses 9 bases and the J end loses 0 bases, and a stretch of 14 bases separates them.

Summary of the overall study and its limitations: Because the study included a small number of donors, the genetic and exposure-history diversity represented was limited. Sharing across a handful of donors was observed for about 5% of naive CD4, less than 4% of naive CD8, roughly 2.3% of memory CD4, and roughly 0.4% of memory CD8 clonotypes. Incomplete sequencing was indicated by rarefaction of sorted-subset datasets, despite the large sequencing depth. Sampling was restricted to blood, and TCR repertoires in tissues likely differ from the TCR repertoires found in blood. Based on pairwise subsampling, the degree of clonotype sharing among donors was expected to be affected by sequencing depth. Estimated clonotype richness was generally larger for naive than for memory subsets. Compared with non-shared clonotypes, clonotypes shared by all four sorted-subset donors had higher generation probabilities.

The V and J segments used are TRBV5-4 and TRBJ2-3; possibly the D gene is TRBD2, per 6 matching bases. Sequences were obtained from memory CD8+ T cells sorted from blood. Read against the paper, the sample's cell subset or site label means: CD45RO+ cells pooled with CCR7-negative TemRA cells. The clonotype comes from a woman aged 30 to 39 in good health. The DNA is TGTGCCATCGACGCCAGCGGGAGCACAGATACGCAGTATTTT. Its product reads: CAIDASGSTDTQYF.